This T cell receptor (beta chain) was recovered during a study of T cell clonality in common variable immunodeficiency. Study-wide points: Reportedly, TCR beta sequences from common variable immunodeficiency showed fewer deletions and N-nucleotide insertions. CVID subjects had higher TCRbeta clonality than healthy controls, most marked in about a third. Compared with controls, CVID subjects had fewer shared TCRbeta clones.

The CDR3 loop spans 15 amino acids. Deletions cut 2 bases from V and 3 bases from J, with 14 bases between. CDR1 is SGHVS and CDR2 is FQNEAQ in the germline V gene. Comment on this clone: Its target is not known. The read ends 3 residues early relative to the CDR3; the germline J gene fills the gap.

Sequencing input was equivalent genomic DNA from CVID and controls. Assay used: immunoSEQ multiplex PCR; TCRdb lists only in-frame clones, some missing. The profile covers 30,000 to 35,000 clones, none occurring a single time. CVID subjects had received replacement immunoglobulin for at least one year. This TCR was recovered from a human donor with common variable immunodeficiency. The gene calls are TRBV7-8 and TRBJ2-7; D perhaps matches TRBD1 (6 bases). The specimen sequenced was peripheral blood mononuclear cells. CDR3 DNA (partial): TGTGCCAGCAGCTTAATCCGGGACAACAACTACGAG. Translating it yields CASSLIRDNNYE. The CDR3 reads in full as CASSLIRDNNYEQYF.